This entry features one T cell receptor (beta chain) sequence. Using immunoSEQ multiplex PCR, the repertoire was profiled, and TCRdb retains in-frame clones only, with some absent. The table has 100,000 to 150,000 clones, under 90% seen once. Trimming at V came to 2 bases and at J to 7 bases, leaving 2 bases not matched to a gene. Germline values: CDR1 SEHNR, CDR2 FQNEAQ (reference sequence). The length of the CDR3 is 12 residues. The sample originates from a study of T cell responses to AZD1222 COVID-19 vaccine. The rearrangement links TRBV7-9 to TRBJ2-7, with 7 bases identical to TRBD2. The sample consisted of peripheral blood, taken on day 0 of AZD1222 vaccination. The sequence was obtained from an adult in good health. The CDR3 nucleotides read TGTGCCAGCAGCTTATATAGCGGGGAGCAGTACTTC. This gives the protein CASSLYSGEQYF.